This T cell receptor (beta chain) originates from a study of shared clonotypes between healthy human individuals. Study results and caveats: Non-shared clonotypes displayed generation probabilities falling below those of clonotypes present in all four donors.

V shed 6 bases, J shed 4 bases, and the junction held 3 bases outside the gene matches. From germline, CDR1 is MNHNS and CDR2 SASEGT. The length of the CDR3 is 13 residues. This table comes from immunoSEQ multiplex PCR, and its TCRdb copy is limited to in-frame clones, with some not included. This table holds a few million clones, 90% to 95% found once. Notes on this clone: Antigen specificity is unknown.

The material sequenced was naive CD4+ T cells from PBMCs. This sample's subset: CD45RA+ positively selected. This sequence originates from a man aged 18-30 years in good health. Some clones in this sample may be carry-over from other donors' samples. The genes are TRBV6-1 and TRBJ2-3; TRBD1 agrees at 8 bases. The CDR3 is CASRAGGPDTQYF. The CDR3 DNA reads TGTGCCAGCAGGGCAGGGGGCCCAGATACGCAGTATTTT.